These 2 T cell receptor beta chains came from one sample sequenced in a study of shared T cell receptors in the human thymus. Profiling relied on immunoSEQ multiplex PCR, and the TCRdb table lists in-frame clones only, not all of them. The sample carries 600,000 to 900,000 clones, over 75% recorded once. This sample was shared with a second study, whose subject was human thymus T cells.

Sequenced input: thymocytes. The receptors here all came from a girl in the first two years of life with a congenital heart defect.

The chain joins TRBV5-1 to TRBJ1-1, with 11 nucleotides matching TRBD1. V was clipped by 0 bases and J by 4 bases; unmatched bases: 2. From germline, CDR1 is SGHRS and CDR2 YFSETQ. CDR3 length: 15 amino acids. In DNA, the CDR3 is TGCGCCAGCAGCTTGGCCGGGACAGGGGGCACTGAAGCTTTCTTT. As protein: CASSLAGTGGTEAFF.

This chain links TRBV5-8 with TRBJ1-1, with D possibly matching TRBD1 (5 bases). The CDR3 length is 16 residues. V lost 8 bases, J lost 1 base, and 21 bases lay in between. CDR1 and CDR2 (germline): SGHTS, YDEGEE. The CDR3 nucleotides are TGTGCCAGAAACAGGACGGAAACGGTCCCGAACACTGAAGCTTTCTTT. Translation gives CARNRTETVPNTEAFF. Drawing the rest from reference TRBV5-8 and TRBJ1-1, the complete variable domain is EAGVTQSPTHLIKTRGQQATLRCSPISGHTSVYWYQQALGLGLQFLLWYDEGEERNRGNFPPRFSGRQFPNYSSELNVNALELEDSALYLCARNRTETVPNTEAFFGQGTRLTVV.